The rows below give T cell receptor beta chains drawn from one sample of a study of cytomegalovirus exposure and HLA in healthy donors. Profiled with immunoSEQ multiplex PCR; TCRdb holds only in-frame clones, not every one. This sample has 150,000 to 200,000 clones, with approximately 86% found just once. Sample: PBMCs. The receptors derive from a woman under 30 in good health and CMV-seronegative. CDR3s include the opening cysteine and the closing phenylalanine or tryptophan. Each record gives: CDR3 length, V gene, clone size, J gene, D gene, CDR3 DNA, CDR3 protein. D genes are given only for firm matches. A clone size is listed for some rows: how often the clone was seen (once, few, many), or a class if it is expanded.

cdr3_length: 17; v_call: TRBV27; clone_size: .; j_call: TRBJ1-5; d_call: .; cdr3_nt: TGTGCCAGCAGTTTGGGCGGGGGCAGGGTGAGCAATCAGCCCCAGCATTTT; cdr3_aa: CASSLGGGRVSNQPQHF
cdr3_length: 17; v_call: TRBV29-1; clone_size: .; j_call: TRBJ2-2; d_call: TRBD1; cdr3_nt: TGCAGCGTTGTTAGGGGAAGTGGGCAGGGGGTCACCGGGGAGCTGTTTTTT; cdr3_aa: CSVVRGSGQGVTGELFF
cdr3_length: 13; v_call: TRBV6-5; clone_size: once; j_call: TRBJ1-2; d_call: .; cdr3_nt: TGTGCCAGCAGTTACACAGGGAACTATGGCTACACCTTC; cdr3_aa: CASSYTGNYGYTF
cdr3_length: 16; v_call: TRBV7-2; clone_size: .; j_call: TRBJ2-7; d_call: TRBD2; cdr3_nt: TGTGCCAGCAGCTTAGCAGGGACTAGCGGCTCCTACGAGCAGTACTTC; cdr3_aa: CASSLAGTSGSYEQYF
cdr3_length: 14; v_call: TRBV6-5; clone_size: .; j_call: TRBJ2-4; d_call: TRBD2; cdr3_nt: TGTGCCAGCAGTTACTATACTAGCGGAAACATTCAGTACTTC; cdr3_aa: CASSYYTSGNIQYF
cdr3_length: 15; v_call: TRBV7-2; clone_size: .; j_call: TRBJ1-5; d_call: .; cdr3_nt: TGTGCCAGCAGCTTGTATGAGGCGGGGAATCAGCCCCAGCATTTT; cdr3_aa: CASSLYEAGNQPQHF
cdr3_length: 15; v_call: TRBV7-2; clone_size: .; j_call: TRBJ2-7; d_call: .; cdr3_nt: TGTGCCAGCAGCCTTGGGACTGATTACGCCTACGAGCAGTACTTC; cdr3_aa: CASSLGTDYAYEQYF
cdr3_length: 16; v_call: TRBV7-6; clone_size: once; j_call: TRBJ2-1; d_call: TRBD2; cdr3_nt: TGTGCCAGCAGCTTAGGGCTTAGCGGGGGTTACAATGAGCAGTTCTTC; cdr3_aa: CASSLGLSGGYNEQFF
cdr3_length: 15; v_call: TRBV9; clone_size: .; j_call: TRBJ2-2; d_call: TRBD1; cdr3_nt: TGTGCCAGCAGACTAGGGGGCACGAACACCGGGGAGCTGTTTTTT; cdr3_aa: CASRLGGTNTGELFF
cdr3_length: 13; v_call: TRBV29-1; clone_size: .; j_call: TRBJ2-1; d_call: .; cdr3_nt: TGCAGCGTTGCGAGGGTAATTGGCGATGAGCAGTTCTTC; cdr3_aa: CSVARVIGDEQFF
cdr3_length: 16; v_call: TRBV5-1; clone_size: .; j_call: TRBJ1-1; d_call: TRBD1; cdr3_nt: TGCGCCAGCAGCGATGCGACAGGGTCGCTAAAAGCTGAAGCTTTCTTT; cdr3_aa: CASSDATGSLKAEAFF
cdr3_length: 13; v_call: TRBV7-9; clone_size: .; j_call: TRBJ1-2; d_call: .; cdr3_nt: TGTGCCAGCAGCTTAGTCGGGGGGCAGGGCTACACCTTC; cdr3_aa: CASSLVGGQGYTF
cdr3_length: 15; v_call: TRBV5-1; clone_size: .; j_call: TRBJ2-2; d_call: .; cdr3_nt: TGCGCCAGCAGCTTGTCCGTCCTTAACACCGGGGAGCTGTTTTTT; cdr3_aa: CASSLSVLNTGELFF
cdr3_length: 14; v_call: TRBV2; clone_size: .; j_call: TRBJ2-1; d_call: .; cdr3_nt: TGTGCCAGCAGTGAAGTAGCGTCCTACAATGAGCAGTTCTTC; cdr3_aa: CASSEVASYNEQFF
cdr3_length: 14; v_call: TRBV13; clone_size: .; j_call: TRBJ1-5; d_call: .; cdr3_nt: TGTGCCAGCAGCTTAGGGAACACGAATCAGCCCCAGCATTTT; cdr3_aa: CASSLGNTNQPQHF
cdr3_length: 16; v_call: TRBV7-2; clone_size: .; j_call: TRBJ2-1; d_call: .; cdr3_nt: TGTGCCAGCAGACATCCACCGGGAGTAAGTAGGAATGAGCAGTTCTTC; cdr3_aa: CASRHPPGVSRNEQFF
cdr3_length: 14; v_call: TRBV5-8; clone_size: .; j_call: TRBJ2-7; d_call: .; cdr3_nt: TGTGCCAGCAGACTCGGGAGGACAGGGAACGAGCAGTACTTC; cdr3_aa: CASRLGRTGNEQYF
cdr3_length: 18; v_call: TRBV2; clone_size: .; j_call: TRBJ1-1; d_call: .; cdr3_nt: TGTGCCAGCAGGGATCCCGGGGGATTCTTCCCGAGCCAAAATTGGGCTTTCTTT; cdr3_aa: CASRDPGGFFPSQNWAFF
cdr3_length: 17; v_call: TRBV14; clone_size: .; j_call: TRBJ1-1; d_call: TRBD1; cdr3_nt: TGTGCCAGCAGGGACAGGCTAACTTGGGAAGTAAACACTGAAGCTTTCTTT; cdr3_aa: CASRDRLTWEVNTEAFF
cdr3_length: 15; v_call: TRBV7-8; clone_size: .; j_call: TRBJ2-2; d_call: .; cdr3_nt: TGTGCCAGCAGCTTAGGAGCAGGGAACACCGGGGAGCTGTTTTTT; cdr3_aa: CASSLGAGNTGELFF
cdr3_length: 15; v_call: TRBV5-1; clone_size: .; j_call: TRBJ2-3; d_call: .; cdr3_nt: TGCGCCAGCAGCCCCGGACAGTTGAGCACAGATACGCAGTATTTT; cdr3_aa: CASSPGQLSTDTQYF
cdr3_length: 15; v_call: TRBV5-1; clone_size: .; j_call: TRBJ2-7; d_call: .; cdr3_nt: TGCGCCAGCAGCTTGGAGCGCGGGGTGTTAATGGAGCAGTACTTC; cdr3_aa: CASSLERGVLMEQYF
cdr3_length: 16; v_call: TRBV5-6; clone_size: .; j_call: TRBJ1-5; d_call: .; cdr3_nt: TGTGCCAGCAGCTTAGGAGGGACCTATAGCAATCAGCCCCAGCATTTT; cdr3_aa: CASSLGGTYSNQPQHF
cdr3_length: 15; v_call: TRBV10-2; clone_size: .; j_call: TRBJ2-6; d_call: TRBD2; cdr3_nt: TGCGCCAGCAGGGGGGGGTCTGTAGGGGCCAACGTCCTGACTTTC; cdr3_aa: CASRGGSVGANVLTF
cdr3_length: 16; v_call: TRBV27; clone_size: .; j_call: TRBJ2-3; d_call: TRBD1; cdr3_nt: TGTGCCAGCAGTTTAAGGGACAGGGGGCGGGCAGATACGCAGTATTTT; cdr3_aa: CASSLRDRGRADTQYF
cdr3_length: 13; v_call: TRBV5-1; clone_size: few; j_call: TRBJ1-2; d_call: .; cdr3_nt: TGCGCCAGCAGCCCGGGACATATAGGTGGCTACACCTTC; cdr3_aa: CASSPGHIGGYTF
cdr3_length: 18; v_call: TRBV7-2; clone_size: .; j_call: TRBJ2-7; d_call: .; cdr3_nt: TGTGCCAGCAGCTTAGATCGTGTTGGGGGCCTAGGCTCCTACGAGCAGTACTTC; cdr3_aa: CASSLDRVGGLGSYEQYF
cdr3_length: 13; v_call: TRBV7-9; clone_size: .; j_call: TRBJ2-7; d_call: .; cdr3_nt: TGTGCCAGCAGCTTAACTAGATACTACGAGCAGTACTTC; cdr3_aa: CASSLTRYYEQYF
cdr3_length: 14; v_call: TRBV7-9; clone_size: .; j_call: TRBJ1-2; d_call: .; cdr3_nt: TGTGCCAGCAGCTTTTCGGAGACAGTATATGGCTACACCTTC; cdr3_aa: CASSFSETVYGYTF
cdr3_length: 14; v_call: TRBV6-5; clone_size: .; j_call: TRBJ1-1; d_call: TRBD1; cdr3_nt: TGTGCCAGCAGTTCCCGGGACAGAGGCACTGAAGCTTTCTTT; cdr3_aa: CASSSRDRGTEAFF
cdr3_length: 11; v_call: TRBV20-1; clone_size: .; j_call: TRBJ2-7; d_call: .; cdr3_nt: TGCAGTGCTAGAGATGGAGACGAGCAGTACTTC; cdr3_aa: CSARDGDEQYF